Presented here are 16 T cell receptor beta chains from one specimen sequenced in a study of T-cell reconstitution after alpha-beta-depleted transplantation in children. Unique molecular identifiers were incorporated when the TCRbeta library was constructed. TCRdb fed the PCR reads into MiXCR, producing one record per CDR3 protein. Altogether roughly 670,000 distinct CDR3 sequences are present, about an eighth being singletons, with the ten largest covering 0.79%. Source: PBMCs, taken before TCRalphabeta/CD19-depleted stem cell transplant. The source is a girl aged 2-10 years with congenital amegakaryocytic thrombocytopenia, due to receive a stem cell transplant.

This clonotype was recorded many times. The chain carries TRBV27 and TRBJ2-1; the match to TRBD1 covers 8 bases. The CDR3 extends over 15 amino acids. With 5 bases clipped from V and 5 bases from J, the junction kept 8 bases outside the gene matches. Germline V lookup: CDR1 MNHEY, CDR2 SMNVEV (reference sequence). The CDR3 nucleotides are TGTGCCAGCAGTCCGGGGACAGGATTCGACAATGAGCAGTTCTTC. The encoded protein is CASSPGTGFDNEQFF.

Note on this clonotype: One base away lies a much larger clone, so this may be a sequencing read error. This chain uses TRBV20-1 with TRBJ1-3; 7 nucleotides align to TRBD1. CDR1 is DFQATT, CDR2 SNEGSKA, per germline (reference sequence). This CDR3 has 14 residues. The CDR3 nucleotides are TGCAGTGCTAGAAAAGGGACAGTCGGAAACACCATACATTTT. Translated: CSARKGTVGNTIHF.

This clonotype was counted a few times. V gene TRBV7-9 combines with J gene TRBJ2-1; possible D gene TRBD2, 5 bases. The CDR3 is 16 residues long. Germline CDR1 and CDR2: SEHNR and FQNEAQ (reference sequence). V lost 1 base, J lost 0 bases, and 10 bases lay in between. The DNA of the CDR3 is TGTGCCAGCAGCTTAGAGCGGAAGAGCTCCTACAATGAGCAGTTCTTC. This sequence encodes CASSLERKSSYNEQFF.

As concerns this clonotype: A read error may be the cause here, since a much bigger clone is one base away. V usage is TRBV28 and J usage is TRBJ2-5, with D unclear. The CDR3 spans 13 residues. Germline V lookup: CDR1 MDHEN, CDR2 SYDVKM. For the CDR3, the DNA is TGTGCCAGCAGTTTTTTAGCCCAAGAGACCCAGCACTTC. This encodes CASSFLAQETQHF.

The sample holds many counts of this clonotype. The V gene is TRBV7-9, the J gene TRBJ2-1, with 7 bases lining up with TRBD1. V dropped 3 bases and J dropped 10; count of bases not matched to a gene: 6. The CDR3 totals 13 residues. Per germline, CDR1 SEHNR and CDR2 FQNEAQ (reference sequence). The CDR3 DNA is TGTGCCAGCAGCTTCGACAGGGCGGCCGAGCAGTTCTTC. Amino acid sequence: CASSFDRAAEQFF.

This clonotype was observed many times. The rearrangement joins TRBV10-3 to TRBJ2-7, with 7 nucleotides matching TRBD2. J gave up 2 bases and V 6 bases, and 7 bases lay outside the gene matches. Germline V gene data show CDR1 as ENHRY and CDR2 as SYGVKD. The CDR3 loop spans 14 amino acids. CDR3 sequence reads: CAIREAGLTYEQYF. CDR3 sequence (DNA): TGTGCCATCAGGGAAGCGGGACTGACCTACGAGCAGTACTTC.

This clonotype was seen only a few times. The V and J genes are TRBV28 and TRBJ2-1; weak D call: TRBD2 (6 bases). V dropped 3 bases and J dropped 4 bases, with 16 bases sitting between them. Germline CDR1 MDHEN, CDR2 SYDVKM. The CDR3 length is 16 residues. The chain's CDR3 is CASSFAGSRAYNEQFF. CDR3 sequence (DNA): TGTGCCAGCAGTTTTGCGGGGAGCAGAGCTTACAATGAGCAGTTCTTC.

The CDR3 spells CASWDKGYNEQFF. CDR3 sequence (DNA): TGTGCCAGCTGGGACAAGGGCTACAATGAGCAGTTCTTC. The chain uses TRBV28 and TRBJ2-1; a possible D gene is TRBD1 (6 bases). Germline values: CDR1 MDHEN, CDR2 SYDVKM. The CDR3 totals 13 residues. Trimming removed 8 bases at V and 3 bases at J, with 11 bases between. Filled out from reference TRBV28 and TRBJ2-1, the complete variable domain reads DVKVTQSSRYLVKRTGEKVFLECVQDMDHENMFWYRQDPGLGLRLIYFSYDVKMKEKGDIPEGYSVSREKKERFSLILESASTNQTSMYLCASWDKGYNEQFFGPGTRLTVL.

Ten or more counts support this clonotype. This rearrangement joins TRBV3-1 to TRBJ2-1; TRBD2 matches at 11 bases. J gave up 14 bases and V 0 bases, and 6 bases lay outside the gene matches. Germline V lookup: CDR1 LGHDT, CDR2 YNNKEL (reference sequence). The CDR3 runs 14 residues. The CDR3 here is CASSQDLPSGRKFF. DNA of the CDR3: TGTGCCAGCAGCCAAGATCTTCCTAGCGGGAGGAAGTTCTTC.

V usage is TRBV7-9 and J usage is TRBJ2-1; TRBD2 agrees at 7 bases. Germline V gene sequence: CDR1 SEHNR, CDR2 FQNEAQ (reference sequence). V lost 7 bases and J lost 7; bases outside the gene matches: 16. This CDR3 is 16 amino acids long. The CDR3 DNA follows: TGTGCCAGCACCCATCTCGGCGGGGGTTATGAGAATGAGCAGTTCTTC. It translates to CASTHLGGGYENEQFF.

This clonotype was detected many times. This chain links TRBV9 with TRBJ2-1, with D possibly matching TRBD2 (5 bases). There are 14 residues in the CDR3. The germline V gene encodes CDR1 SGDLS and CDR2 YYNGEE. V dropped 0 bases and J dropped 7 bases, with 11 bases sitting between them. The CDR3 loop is CASSVGGSGNEQFF. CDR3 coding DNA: TGTGCCAGCAGCGTAGGAGGGTCCGGGAATGAGCAGTTCTTC. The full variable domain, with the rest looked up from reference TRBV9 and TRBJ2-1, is DSGVTQTPKHLITATGQRVTLRCSPRSGDLSVYWYQQSLDQGLQFLIQYYNGEERAKGNILERFSAQQFPDLHSELNLSSLELGDSALYFCASSVGGSGNEQFFGPGTRLTVL.

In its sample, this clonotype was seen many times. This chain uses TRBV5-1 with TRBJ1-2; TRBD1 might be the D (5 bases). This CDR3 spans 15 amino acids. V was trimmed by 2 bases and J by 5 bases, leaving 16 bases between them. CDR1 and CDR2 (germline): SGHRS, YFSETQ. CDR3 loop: CASSFTPEGAYGYTF. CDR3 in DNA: TGCGCCAGCAGCTTCACGCCGGAAGGGGCATATGGCTACACCTTC.

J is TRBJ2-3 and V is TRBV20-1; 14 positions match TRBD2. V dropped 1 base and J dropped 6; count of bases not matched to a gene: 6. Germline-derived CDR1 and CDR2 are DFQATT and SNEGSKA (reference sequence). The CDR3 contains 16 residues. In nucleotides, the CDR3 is TGCAGTGCTAGAGGTGGGACTAGCGGGAGATCGGATACGCAGTATTTT. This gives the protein CSARGGTSGRSDTQYF.

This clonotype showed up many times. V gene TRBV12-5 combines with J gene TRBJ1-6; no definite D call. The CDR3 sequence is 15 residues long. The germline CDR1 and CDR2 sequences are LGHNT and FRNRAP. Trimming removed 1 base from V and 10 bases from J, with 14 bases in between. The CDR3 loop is CASGLADINTSPLHF. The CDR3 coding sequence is TGTGCTAGTGGTTTGGCCGACATTAACACCTCACCCCTCCACTTT.

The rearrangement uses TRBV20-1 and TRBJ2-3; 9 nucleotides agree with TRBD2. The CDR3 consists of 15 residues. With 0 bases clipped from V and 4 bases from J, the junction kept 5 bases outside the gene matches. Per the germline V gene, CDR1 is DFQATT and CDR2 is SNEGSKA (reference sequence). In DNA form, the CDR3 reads TGCAGTGCTAGAGACCCTAGCGGGAACTCAGATACGCAGTATTTT. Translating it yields CSARDPSGNSDTQYF.

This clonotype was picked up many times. CDR3 DNA sequence: TGTGCCACCCAAACCACCCACGCGGATACGCAGTATTTT. It is translated as CATQTTHADTQYF. The V call is TRBV15, the J call TRBJ2-3; D unresolved. V was shortened by 8 bases and J by 6 bases, with 15 bases between the two germline ends. The CDR3 contains 13 residues. Looked up from germline, CDR1 is LNHNV and CDR2 is YYDKDF (reference sequence).